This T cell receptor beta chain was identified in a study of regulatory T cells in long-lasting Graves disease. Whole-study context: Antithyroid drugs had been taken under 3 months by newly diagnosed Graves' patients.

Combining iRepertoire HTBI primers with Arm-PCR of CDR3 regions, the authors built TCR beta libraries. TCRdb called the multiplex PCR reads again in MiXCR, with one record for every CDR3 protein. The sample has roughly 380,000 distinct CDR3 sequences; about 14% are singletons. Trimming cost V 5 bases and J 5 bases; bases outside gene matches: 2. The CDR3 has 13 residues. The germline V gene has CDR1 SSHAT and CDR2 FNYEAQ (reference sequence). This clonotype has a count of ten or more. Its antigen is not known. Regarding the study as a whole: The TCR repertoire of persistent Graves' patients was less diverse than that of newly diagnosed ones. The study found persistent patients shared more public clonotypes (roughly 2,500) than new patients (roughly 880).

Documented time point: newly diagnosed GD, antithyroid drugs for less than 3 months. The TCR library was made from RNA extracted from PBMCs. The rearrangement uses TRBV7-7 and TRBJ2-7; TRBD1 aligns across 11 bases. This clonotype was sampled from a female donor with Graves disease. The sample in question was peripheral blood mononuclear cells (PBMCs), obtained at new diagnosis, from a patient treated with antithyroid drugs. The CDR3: CASSTDRGHEQYF. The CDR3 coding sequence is TGTGCCAGCAGCACGGACAGGGGGCACGAGCAGTACTTC.